One TCR beta chain is described in this entry. The CDR3 has 15 amino acids. The ends lost 6 bases at V and 10 bases at J; junction bases unmatched: 11. Germline loops: CDR1 LNHDA, CDR2 SQIVND (reference sequence). Time point specified: newly diagnosed GD, antithyroid drugs for less than 3 months. There was RNA extracted from PBMCs, and the TCR library was made from it. The sample comes from a study of regulatory T cells in long-lasting Graves disease. Construction of TCR beta libraries relied on iRepertoire HTBI primers and on Arm-PCR targeting CDR3 regions. TCRdb recomputed calls from the multiplex PCR reads with MiXCR, one row per CDR3 protein. This table has 250,000 to 300,000 distinct CDR3 sequences, 15% to 20% appearing once. These data were also reused for a study on T cells in Graves' hyperthyroidism and ophthalmopathy. That source reports: Every diagnosis used clinical symptoms, serum thyroxine and TRAb, thyroid ultrasound and orbital computed tomography. The blood repertoire included most of the expanded thyroid clonotypes above 0.001.

The origin of this receptor is a woman under 40 with Graves disease. The gene calls are TRBV19 and TRBJ2-1; 11 positions match TRBD2. The starting material was peripheral blood mononuclear cells (PBMCs), obtained at new diagnosis, from a patient treated with antithyroid drugs. This CDR3 reads CASSISSGGVGEQFF. CDR3 sequence (DNA): TGTGCCAGTAGCATTAGTAGCGGGGGGGTTGGGGAGCAGTTCTTC.